Below, 8 T cell receptor beta chains from the same sample are listed, as sequenced in a study of cytotoxic CD8 clonotypes in ibrutinib-treated CLL. Data came from immunoSEQ multiplex PCR; TCRdb stores just in-frame clones and leaves some out. This sample has a few hundred thousand clones, with almost 80% found just once. The input for sequencing was PBMCs, taken before ibrutinib treatment. The receptors shown here come from a human donor with chronic lymphocytic leukemia.

CDR3 DNA sequence: TGTGCCAGCAGTGACCGACTAGCTAGTTTCTACAATGAGCAGTTCTTC. It codes for CASSDRLASFYNEQFF. The chain carries TRBV6-1 and TRBJ2-1, with 7 bases that match TRBD2. CDR3 length equals 16 residues. V trimming: 3 bases; J trimming: 3 bases; junction bases outside the gene matches: 8. Germline V gives CDR1 MNHNS, CDR2 SASEGT.

The chain joins TRBV4-3 to TRBJ1-1; TRBD1 matches 8 bases. Trimming removed 6 bases from V and 0 bases from J; junction bases left unmatched: 6. This CDR3 is 15 amino acids long. Germline lookup yields CDR1 LGHNA and CDR2 YSLEER. CDR3 sequence reads: CASRRTGSMNTEAFF. As DNA, the CDR3 is TGCGCCAGCAGACGGACAGGGTCCATGAACACTGAAGCTTTCTTT.

V is TRBV9 and J is TRBJ2-1; perhaps D is TRBD1 or TRBD2 (5 bases each). Trimming cost V 1 base and J 9 bases, with 14 bases left between them. CDR1 SGDLS and CDR2 YYNGEE come from the germline V gene. This CDR3 has 14 amino acids. This CDR3 is CASSVQGASVEQFF. For the CDR3, the DNA is TGTGCCAGCAGCGTACAGGGAGCGAGTGTTGAGCAGTTCTTC. The variable domain in full, with the rest retrieved from reference TRBV9 and TRBJ2-1, is DSGVTQTPKHLITATGQRVTLRCSPRSGDLSVYWYQQSLDQGLQFLIQYYNGEERAKGNILERFSAQQFPDLHSELNLSSLELGDSALYFCASSVQGASVEQFFGPGTRLTVL.

Here the CDR3 reads CSVDLTTSGTYNEQFF. CDR3 sequence (DNA): TGCAGCGTTGACCTGACGACTAGCGGGACCTACAATGAGCAGTTCTTC. The chain has TRBV29-1 and TRBJ2-1; 11 positions agree with TRBD2. Germline CDR1 is SQVTM and CDR2 is ANQGSEA. J was trimmed by 2 bases and V by 3 bases; bases with no gene match: 6. This CDR3 has 16 residues.

The chain uses TRBV30 and TRBJ1-3, with a weak D call TRBD1 (6 bases). Germline V gene lookup returns CDR1 GTSNPN and CDR2 SVGIG (reference sequence). V was trimmed by 4 bases and J by 0 bases, leaving 10 bases between them. CDR3 length equals 14 residues. The CDR3 spells CAWNRASSGNTIYF. The DNA for the CDR3 is TGTGCCTGGAACAGGGCCTCCTCTGGAAACACCATATATTTT.

The chain carries TRBV2 and TRBJ2-3, with TRBD2 matching over 12 bases. The CDR3 sequence is 16 residues long. Germline trimming cut 4 bases from V and 4 bases from J; bases unmatched to any gene: 6. The V gene's germline CDR1 is SNHLY and CDR2 FYNNEI. The CDR3, as DNA: TGTGCCAGCAGTGGACTAGCGGGAGTTGTTTCAGATACGCAGTATTTT. Its translation is CASSGLAGVVSDTQYF.

The chain joins TRBV11-2 to TRBJ2-2; D is uncertain. This CDR3 is built from 17 residues. Trimming cost V 5 bases and J 6 bases, with 22 bases left between them. Germline CDR1 reads SGHAT; CDR2 reads FQNNGV. The chain's CDR3 is CASSHSFTGSKAGELFF. In nucleotides, the CDR3 is TGTGCCAGCAGCCACTCGTTTACGGGCTCGAAAGCCGGGGAGCTGTTTTTT.

The chain has TRBV7-8 and TRBJ1-3; possible D gene TRBD1, 5 bases. The CDR3 consists of 17 residues. Between the trimmed V and J ends, which lost 5 bases and 0 bases, there was a span of 17 bases. Germline V lookup: CDR1 SGHVS, CDR2 FQNEAQ. The CDR3 region is CASSPIHPTVSGNTIYF. CDR3 sequence (DNA): TGTGCCAGCAGCCCGATCCACCCGACAGTCTCTGGAAACACCATATATTTT.